This TCR beta chain was recorded in a study of blood T cell repertoires in COVID-19. About the study: Collection of acute and convalescent COVID-19 samples took place in the United States, Italy and Spain. Nucleic acid was either cDNA or gDNA, and it came from T cells, B-cell-depleted T cells, or PBMCs.

Per the original data handling: Amplified reference gene primers provided the basis for estimating nucleated cell counts. Measured with immunoSEQ multiplex PCR; TCRdb has only the in-frame clones, and not every one. V and J calls and clone size follow that table, whereas D and trimming were derived from the DNA. This sample carries 250,000 to 300,000 clones, under 90% of them seen once, and the ten largest clones take 4% to 4.5%. This TCR derives from a man between 60 and 75 years old with acute or convalescent COVID-19. Specimen: peripheral blood.

CDR3 protein: CAISVTGRANEKLFF. The CDR3 region has the DNA TGTGCCATCAGTGTTACAGGGAGAGCTAATGAAAAACTGTTTTTT. This chain uses TRBV10-3 with TRBJ1-4; weak D call: TRBD1 (6 bases). Per germline, CDR1 ENHRY and CDR2 SYGVKD. The length of the CDR3 is 15 residues. V gave up 4 bases and J gave up 3 bases, with 12 bases separating them.